Presented here are 23 T cell receptor beta chains from one specimen sequenced in a study of control samples from healthy donors and cancer patients. Sequencing was performed with immunoSEQ multiplex PCR; in TCRdb, only in-frame clones are kept and a portion is missing. Of 150,000 to 200,000 clones listed, just over 85% are singletons. Sequenced input: blood. These receptors came from a woman aged 25 to 39 in good health.

The rearrangement links TRBV5-1 to TRBJ2-2; no firm D call. The germline gives CDR1 SGHRS, CDR2 YFSETQ. V lost 0 bases and J lost 0, with 6 bases in between. The CDR3 loop spans 15 amino acids. CDR3 nucleotide sequence: TGCGCCAGCAGCTTGGGAACCTCGAACACCGGGGAGCTGTTTTTT. Translating gives CASSLGTSNTGELFF.

The chain carries TRBV14 and TRBJ2-1; no reliable D call. The CDR3 is 15 residues long. The germline V gene encodes CDR1 SGHDN and CDR2 FVKESK. Trimming left V 7 bases short and J 7 bases short, with 20 bases between. The DNA of the CDR3 is TGTGCCAGCAATCACAAGGGCAGCCCGGTGAATGAGCAGTTCTTC. Translation: CASNHKGSPVNEQFF. Full variable domain (missing parts from reference TRBV14 and TRBJ2-1): EAGVTQFPSHSVIEKGQTVTLRCDPISGHDNLYWYRRVMGKEIKFLLHFVKESKQDESGMPNNRFLAERTGGTYSTLKVQPAELEDSGVYFCASNHKGSPVNEQFFGPGTRLTVL.

This chain links TRBV29-1 with TRBJ2-3; TRBD2 aligns across 8 bases. This CDR3 has 16 amino acids. Germline CDR1 and CDR2: SQVTM and ANQGSEA. V dropped 1 base and J dropped 0; count of bases not matched to a gene: 6. CDR3 DNA: TGCAGCGTTGAAGGGGTAGCGGGAACTAGCACAGATACGCAGTATTTT. Encoded protein: CSVEGVAGTSTDTQYF.

The V and J genes are TRBV5-1 and TRBJ1-6; 7 nucleotides line up with TRBD1. The V gene's germline CDR1 is SGHRS and CDR2 YFSETQ. The CDR3 has 18 amino acids. Trimming at V came to 3 bases and at J to 3 bases, leaving 12 bases not matched to a gene. The CDR3 region is CASSSGQPGIYYNSPLHF. DNA of the CDR3: TGCGCCAGCAGCTCGGGACAGCCTGGCATTTACTATAATTCACCCCTCCACTTT. Full variable domain (rest looked up from reference TRBV5-1 and TRBJ1-6): KAGVTQTPRYLIKTRGQQVTLSCSPISGHRSVSWYQQTPGQGLQFLFEYFSETQRNKGNFPGRFSGRQFSNSRSEMNVSTLELGDSALYLCASSSGQPGIYYNSPLHFGNGTRLTVT.

This clone was seen just once. This chain joins TRBV27 and TRBJ2-2; tentatively, D is TRBD2 (7 bases). Between the trimmed V and J ends, which lost 3 bases and 3 bases, there was a span of 20 bases. The CDR3 has 18 amino acids. CDR1 is MNHEY and CDR2 is SMNVEV in the germline V gene (reference sequence). This CDR3 reads CASSFLTRRGADTGELFF. In DNA form, the CDR3 reads TGTGCCAGCAGTTTTTTGACACGTCGGGGGGCGGACACCGGGGAGCTGTTTTTT.

The rearrangement joins TRBV11-3 to TRBJ1-1; D uncertain. Germline V gives CDR1 SGHNT, CDR2 YENEEA. CDR3 length equals 16 residues. V lost 4 bases, J lost 1 base, and 16 bases lay in between. CDR3 sequence: CASSSSFGGRNTEAFF. CDR3 in DNA: TGTGCCAGCAGCTCCTCTTTTGGCGGTCGGAACACTGAAGCTTTCTTT.

J is TRBJ1-2 and V is TRBV29-1; a possible D gene is TRBD1 (5 bases). Germline CDR1 and CDR2: SQVTM and ANQGSEA. The CDR3 has 12 amino acids. Deletions cut 7 bases from V and 2 bases from J, with 11 bases between. CDR3 nucleotides: TGCAGCGGCGGGGGAGGCAACTATGGCTACACCTTC. Its translation is CSGGGGNYGYTF.

V is TRBV24-1 and J is TRBJ1-2, with 8 bases that match TRBD1. Trimming removed 3 bases from V and 5 bases from J; junction bases left unmatched: 7. The CDR3 is made up of 15 amino acids. Germline assignment: CDR1 KGHDR and CDR2 SFDVKD. The CDR3 bases are TGTGCCACCAGTGATCCATGGGACAGGCTATATGGCTACACCTTC. Encoded protein: CATSDPWDRLYGYTF.

The gene calls are TRBV12-3 or TRBV12-4 and TRBJ2-5; D might be TRBD1 or TRBD2, each matching 5 bases. The CDR3 sequence is 13 residues long. V was pared by 2 bases and J by 6 bases, with 10 bases between. The DNA of the CDR3 is TGTGCCAGCAGTTTAAGGGGAGTACAGACCCAGTACTTC. Translating it yields CASSLRGVQTQYF.

The chain combines TRBV5-1 with TRBJ2-1, with D possibly matching TRBD1 (6 bases). The ends were cut back, 2 bases at V and 0 bases at J, with 12 bases in the middle. In germline, CDR1 is SGHRS, CDR2 YFSETQ. The CDR3 is made up of 16 amino acids. This CDR3 is CASSFPQGSSYNEQFF. The CDR3 DNA reads as TGCGCCAGCAGCTTCCCACAGGGTTCCTCCTACAATGAGCAGTTCTTC.

The V and J genes are TRBV2 and TRBJ2-7; D remains unclear. V dropped 4 bases and J dropped 5 bases, with 18 bases sitting between them. Germline CDR1 and CDR2: SNHLY and FYNNEI. The CDR3 totals 15 residues. CDR3 DNA sequence: TGTGCCAGCAGTGCCATTGCTAGATTCCCAGACGAGCAGTACTTC. Residues: CASSAIARFPDEQYF.

V gene TRBV9 combines with J gene TRBJ1-3; the D gene is possibly TRBD1 (6 bases). Germline lookup yields CDR1 SGDLS and CDR2 YYNGEE. Trimming took 3 bases from V and 2 from J, leaving 12 bases between them. The CDR3 loop spans 15 amino acids. CDR3 region: CASSEGGVTGNTIYF. The DNA for the CDR3 is TGTGCCAGCAGCGAGGGGGGCGTTACTGGAAACACCATATATTTT.

J is TRBJ2-2 and V is TRBV18, with D unresolved. Germline V gene data show CDR1 as KGHSH and CDR2 as LQKENI. The CDR3 contains 13 residues. The V gene lost 5 bases and the J gene lost 1 base, with 5 bases spanning the gap. The CDR3 sequence: CASSGLNTGELFF. CDR3 DNA sequence: TGTGCCAGCTCAGGGCTGAACACCGGGGAGCTGTTTTTT.

This clone turned up a few times. The rearrangement links TRBV28 to TRBJ2-6; no definite D call. The CDR3 consists of 13 residues. Germline values: CDR1 MDHEN, CDR2 SYDVKM. V lost 6 bases and J 3 bases, leaving 6 bases between the germline ends. The CDR3 bases are TGTGCCAGCAGCGGTCTTGGGGCCAACGTCCTGACTTTC. It translates to CASSGLGANVLTF.

The chain joins TRBV6-5 to TRBJ1-2, with a weak D call TRBD1 (5 bases). The V and J ends lost 2 bases and 8 bases respectively, with 12 bases between them. The germline V gene has CDR1 MNHEY and CDR2 SVGAGI. This CDR3 region has 13 residues. The CDR3 reads CASSYGGPGGYTF. CDR3 DNA: TGTGCCAGCAGTTACGGGGGACCTGGGGGCTACACCTTC.

This rearrangement joins TRBV19 to TRBJ1-1, with D possibly matching TRBD1 (5 bases). Trimming left V 7 bases short and J 8 bases short, with 8 bases between. This CDR3 comprises 10 residues. Germline V lookup: CDR1 LNHDA, CDR2 SQIVND (reference sequence). CDR3 loop: CASIEGEAFF. CDR3 sequence (DNA): TGTGCCAGTATTGAGGGGGAAGCTTTCTTT.

In this sample, this clone turned up once. The rearrangement joins TRBV20-1 to TRBJ2-1; D gene ambiguous. Per germline, CDR1 DFQATT and CDR2 SNEGSKA (reference sequence). The CDR3 totals 11 residues. V was shortened by 5 bases and J by 3 bases, with 5 bases between the two germline ends. The CDR3 DNA sequence: TGCAGTGCTCCGCACTACAATGAGCAGTTCTTC. As protein: CSAPHYNEQFF.

V usage is TRBV29-1 and J usage is TRBJ2-4; tentatively, D is TRBD2 (7 bases). Trimming removed 4 bases from V and 0 bases from J, with 13 bases in between. CDR1 is SQVTM, CDR2 ANQGSEA, per germline. The CDR3 runs 15 residues. The CDR3 DNA reads as TGCAGCGTTGTAGGGGGGGATCTAGCCAAAAACATTCAGTACTTC. Its translation: CSVVGGDLAKNIQYF.

This clone was picked up many times. The chain has TRBV7-9 and TRBJ1-5, with D uncertain. The CDR3 length is 15 residues. Germline V lookup: CDR1 SEHNR, CDR2 FQNEAQ (reference sequence). V was trimmed by 5 bases and J by 4 bases, leaving 15 bases between them. The CDR3 DNA sequence: TGTGCCAGCAGCCCTATCGGGCGGGGTAATCAGCCCCAGCATTTT. It codes for CASSPIGRGNQPQHF.

V gene TRBV19 combines with J gene TRBJ2-2; TRBD2 matches 7 bases. CDR3 length equals 17 residues. Germline V gene sequence: CDR1 LNHDA, CDR2 SQIVND (reference sequence). V lost 8 bases to trimming and J lost 5 bases; unmatched junction nucleotides: 17. This CDR3 reads CASGRDYQALRTGELFF. The DNA of the CDR3 is TGTGCCAGTGGCCGGGACTACCAAGCCCTGAGGACCGGGGAGCTGTTTTTT.

The chain is built from TRBV20-1 and TRBJ1-4; D is uncertain. CDR1 is DFQATT, CDR2 SNEGSKA, per germline (reference sequence). The CDR3 length is 11 residues. V was trimmed by 0 bases and J by 11 bases, leaving 7 bases between them. The CDR3 DNA is TGCAGTGCTAGAGAAGGGCTGAAACTGTTTTTT. Translated: CSAREGLKLFF.

The chain employs TRBV5-5 and TRBJ2-3; TRBD2 matches at 9 bases. This CDR3 has 19 residues. V lost 4 bases and J lost 2; bases outside the gene matches: 17. The germline V gene encodes CDR1 SGHKS and CDR2 YYEKEE (reference sequence). The CDR3 loop is CASSPLRREGLTYTDTQYF. In DNA form, the CDR3 reads TGTGCCAGCAGCCCCTTGAGGCGGGAGGGACTGACTTACACAGATACGCAGTATTTT.

This sequence joins TRBV28 and TRBJ1-1, with a weak D call TRBD1 (5 bases). The germline V and J ends were trimmed by 4 bases and 6 bases, with 6 bases remaining between them. Germline V gene lookup returns CDR1 MDHEN and CDR2 SYDVKM. This CDR3 is built from 11 residues. This CDR3 reads CASSSGSEAFF. CDR3 in DNA: TGTGCCAGCAGTTCAGGGTCTGAAGCTTTCTTT.